The source of this TCR beta chain is a study of T cell changes during pregnancy in multiple sclerosis. Using immunoSEQ multiplex PCR, the repertoire was profiled, and TCRdb retains in-frame clones only, with some absent. Of approximately 110,000 clones listed, approximately 89% are singletons. This CDR3 contains 14 residues. CDR1 is SEHNR, CDR2 FQNEAQ, per germline (reference sequence). With 5 bases clipped from V and 6 bases from J, the junction kept 6 bases outside the gene matches. The clonotype was recovered from a female donor with multiple sclerosis, enrolled in a pregnancy study. The V call is TRBV7-9, the J call TRBJ1-5, with 8 bases identical to TRBD1. The input for sequencing was peripheral blood, taken after pregnancy. The CDR3, as DNA: TGTGCCAGCAGCGGTCAGGGGGCCGCTCAGCCCCAGCATTTT. Its protein is CASSGQGAAQPQHF.